This T cell receptor (beta chain) was sequenced in a study of radiation and T cells in renal cell carcinoma. The wider study: Nephrectomy followed 15 Gy stereotactic body radiation by 4 weeks.

Remarks on this clone: The target antigen is unknown.

CDR3 length: 14 amino acids. The V and J ends lost 6 bases and 4 bases respectively, with 13 bases between them. Germline CDR1 is MNHNY and CDR2 is SVGAGI (reference sequence). Here immunoSEQ multiplex PCR was the method, and the copy in TCRdb shows in-frame clones only, minus some. The sample has some 120,000 clones, approximately 90% seen once. This sample's time point: blood 2 weeks post-SBRT. Indicated treatment: 15 Gy SBRT to primary tumor, nephrectomy 4 weeks later. After SBRT, blood was collected at 2 and 4 weeks, plus baseline. The tumor was a clear cell renal cell carcinoma. Study observations and caveats: From baseline, blood top tumor clonotypes peaked at 2 weeks post-radiation.

The chain combines TRBV6-6 with TRBJ1-5, with a possible D match to TRBD1 (6 bases). The specimen was blood, collected from a patient whose treatment included radiotherapy and nephrectomy. This clonotype originated in a woman in her seventies with renal cell carcinoma. The CDR3 DNA reads as TGTGCCAGCAGCATTTTACAGGGAAATCAGCCCCAGCATTTT. This sequence encodes CASSILQGNQPQHF.